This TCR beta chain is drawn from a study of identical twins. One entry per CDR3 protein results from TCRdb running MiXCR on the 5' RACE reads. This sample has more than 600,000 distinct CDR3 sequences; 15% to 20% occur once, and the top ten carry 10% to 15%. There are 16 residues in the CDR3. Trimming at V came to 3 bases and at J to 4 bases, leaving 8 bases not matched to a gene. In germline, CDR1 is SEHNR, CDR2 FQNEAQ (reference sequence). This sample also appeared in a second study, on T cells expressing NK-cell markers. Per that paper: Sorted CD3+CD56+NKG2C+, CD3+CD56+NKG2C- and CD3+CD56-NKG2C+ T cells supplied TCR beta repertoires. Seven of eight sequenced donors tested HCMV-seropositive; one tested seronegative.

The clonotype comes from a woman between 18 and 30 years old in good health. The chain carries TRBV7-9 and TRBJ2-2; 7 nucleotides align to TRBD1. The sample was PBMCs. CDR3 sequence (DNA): TGTGCCAGCAGCTTGGCCGGGACAGCCACCACCGGGGAGCTGTTTTTT. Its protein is CASSLAGTATTGELFF.